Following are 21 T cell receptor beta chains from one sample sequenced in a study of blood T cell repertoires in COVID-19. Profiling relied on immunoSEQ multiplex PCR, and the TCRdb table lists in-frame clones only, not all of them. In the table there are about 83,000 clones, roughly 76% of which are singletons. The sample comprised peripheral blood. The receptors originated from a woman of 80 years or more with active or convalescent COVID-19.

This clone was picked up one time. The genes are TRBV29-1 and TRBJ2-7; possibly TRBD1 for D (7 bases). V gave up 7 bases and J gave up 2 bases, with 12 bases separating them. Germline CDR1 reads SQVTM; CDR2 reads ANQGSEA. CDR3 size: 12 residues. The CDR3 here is CSGGDSPYEQYF. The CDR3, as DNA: TGCAGCGGCGGGGACAGCCCCTACGAGCAGTACTTC.

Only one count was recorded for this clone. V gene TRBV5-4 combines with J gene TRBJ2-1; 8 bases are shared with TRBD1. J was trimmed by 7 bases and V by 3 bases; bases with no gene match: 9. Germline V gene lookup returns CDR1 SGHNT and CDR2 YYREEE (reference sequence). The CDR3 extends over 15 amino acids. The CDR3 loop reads CASSSSGTGGNEQFF. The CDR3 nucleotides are TGTGCCAGCAGCTCGTCCGGGACAGGCGGGAATGAGCAGTTCTTC.

As DNA, the CDR3 is TGTGCCAGCAGACACCGGACAGGAGGGGAAGAGACCCAGTACTTC. This translates into CASRHRTGGEETQYF. V gene TRBV3-1 (or the pseudogene TRBV3-2) combines with J gene TRBJ2-5, with D perhaps TRBD1 (7 bases). Per germline, CDR1 LGHDT and CDR2 YNNKEL (reference sequence). The V and J ends lost 6 bases and 3 bases respectively, with 17 bases between them. The CDR3 totals 15 residues.

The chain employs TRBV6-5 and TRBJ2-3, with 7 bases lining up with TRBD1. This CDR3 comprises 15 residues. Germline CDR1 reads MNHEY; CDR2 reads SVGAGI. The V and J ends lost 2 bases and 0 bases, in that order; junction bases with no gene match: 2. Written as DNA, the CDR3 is TGTGCCAGCAGTTACAGGGGGCGAAGCACAGATACGCAGTATTTT. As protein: CASSYRGRSTDTQYF.

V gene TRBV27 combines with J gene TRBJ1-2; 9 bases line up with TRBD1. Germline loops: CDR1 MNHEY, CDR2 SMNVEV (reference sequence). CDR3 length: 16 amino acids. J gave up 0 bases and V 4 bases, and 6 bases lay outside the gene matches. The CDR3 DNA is TGTGCCAGCAGTTCGGACAGGGGAGTATCTAACTATGGCTACACCTTC. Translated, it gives CASSSDRGVSNYGYTF.

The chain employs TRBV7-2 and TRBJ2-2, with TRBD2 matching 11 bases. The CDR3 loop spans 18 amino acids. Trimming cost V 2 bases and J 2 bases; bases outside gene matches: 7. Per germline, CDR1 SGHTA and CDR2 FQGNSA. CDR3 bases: TGTGCCAGCAGCTTAAAGCTAGCGGGGGGCCTAAACACCGGGGAGCTGTTTTTT. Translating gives CASSLKLAGGLNTGELFF.

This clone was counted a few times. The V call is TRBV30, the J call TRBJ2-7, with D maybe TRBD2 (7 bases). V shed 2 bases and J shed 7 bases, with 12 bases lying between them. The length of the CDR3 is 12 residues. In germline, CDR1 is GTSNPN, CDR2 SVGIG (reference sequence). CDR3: CAWSRGAGEQYF. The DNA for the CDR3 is TGTGCCTGGAGTCGGGGGGCGGGGGAGCAGTACTTC.

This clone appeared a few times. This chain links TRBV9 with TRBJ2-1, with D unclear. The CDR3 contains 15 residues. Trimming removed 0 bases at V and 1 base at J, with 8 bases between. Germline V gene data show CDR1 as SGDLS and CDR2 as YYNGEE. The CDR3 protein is CASSVESLSYNEQFF. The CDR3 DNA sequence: TGTGCCAGCAGCGTAGAGTCACTTTCCTACAATGAGCAGTTCTTC. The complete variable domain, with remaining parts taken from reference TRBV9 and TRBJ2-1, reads DSGVTQTPKHLITATGQRVTLRCSPRSGDLSVYWYQQSLDQGLQFLIQYYNGEERAKGNILERFSAQQFPDLHSELNLSSLELGDSALYFCASSVESLSYNEQFFGPGTRLTVL.

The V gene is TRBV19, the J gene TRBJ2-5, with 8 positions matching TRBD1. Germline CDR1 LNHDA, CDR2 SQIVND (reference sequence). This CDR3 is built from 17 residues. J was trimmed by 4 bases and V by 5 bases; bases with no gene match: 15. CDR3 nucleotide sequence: TGTGCCAGTAGTGCTAGGTTGGTTGCAGGGGGCATAGAGACCCAGTACTTC. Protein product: CASSARLVAGGIETQYF.

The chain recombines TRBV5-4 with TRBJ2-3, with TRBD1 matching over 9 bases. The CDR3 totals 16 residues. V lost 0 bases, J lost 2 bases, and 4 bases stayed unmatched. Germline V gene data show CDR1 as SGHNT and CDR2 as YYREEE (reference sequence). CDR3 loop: CASSLDRGRVTDTQYF. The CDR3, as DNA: TGTGCCAGCAGCTTGGACAGGGGGCGGGTCACAGATACGCAGTATTTT.

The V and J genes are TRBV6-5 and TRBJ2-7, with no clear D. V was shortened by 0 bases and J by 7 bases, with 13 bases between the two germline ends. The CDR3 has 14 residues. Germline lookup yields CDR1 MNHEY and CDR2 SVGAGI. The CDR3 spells CASSYSAGSGEQYF. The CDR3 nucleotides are TGTGCCAGCAGTTACTCAGCCGGGTCCGGGGAGCAGTACTTC.

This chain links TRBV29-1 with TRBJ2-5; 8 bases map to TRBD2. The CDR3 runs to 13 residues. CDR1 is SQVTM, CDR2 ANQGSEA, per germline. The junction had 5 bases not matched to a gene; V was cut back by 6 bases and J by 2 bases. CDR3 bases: TGCAGCGTGGACGGGGGGGAGCAAGAGACCCAGTACTTC. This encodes CSVDGGEQETQYF.

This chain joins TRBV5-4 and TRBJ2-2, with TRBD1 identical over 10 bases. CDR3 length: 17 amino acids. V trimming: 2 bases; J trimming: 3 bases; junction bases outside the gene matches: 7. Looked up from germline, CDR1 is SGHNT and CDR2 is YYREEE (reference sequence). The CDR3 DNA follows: TGTGCCAGCAGCTTTGGGGGACAGGGGATGGACACCGGGGAGCTGTTTTTT. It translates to CASSFGGQGMDTGELFF.

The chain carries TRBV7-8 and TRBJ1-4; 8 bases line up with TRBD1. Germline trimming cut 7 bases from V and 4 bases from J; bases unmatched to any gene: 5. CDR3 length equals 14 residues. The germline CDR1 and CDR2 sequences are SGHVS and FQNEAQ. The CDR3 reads CASKRDRGNEKLFF. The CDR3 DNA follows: TGTGCCAGCAAGAGAGACAGGGGTAATGAAAAACTGTTTTTT.

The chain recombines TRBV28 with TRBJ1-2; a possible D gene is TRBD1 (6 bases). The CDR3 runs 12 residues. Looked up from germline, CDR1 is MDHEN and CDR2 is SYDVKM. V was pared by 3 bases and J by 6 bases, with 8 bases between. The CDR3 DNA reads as TGTGCCAGCAGTTTTAACAGGGATGGCTACACCTTC. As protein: CASSFNRDGYTF.

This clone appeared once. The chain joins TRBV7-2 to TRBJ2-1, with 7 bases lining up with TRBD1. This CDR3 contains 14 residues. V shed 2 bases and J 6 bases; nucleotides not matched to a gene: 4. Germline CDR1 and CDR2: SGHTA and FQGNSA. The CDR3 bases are TGTGCCAGCAGCTTATACTCAGGGGGCAATGAGCAGTTCTTC. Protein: CASSLYSGGNEQFF.

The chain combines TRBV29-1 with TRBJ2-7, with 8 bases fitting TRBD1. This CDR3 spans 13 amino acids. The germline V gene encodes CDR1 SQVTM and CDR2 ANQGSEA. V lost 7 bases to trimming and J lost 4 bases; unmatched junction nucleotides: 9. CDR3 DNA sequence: TGCAGCGGCAGTGGGCAGGGGGCTTACGAGCAGTACTTC. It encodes CSGSGQGAYEQYF.

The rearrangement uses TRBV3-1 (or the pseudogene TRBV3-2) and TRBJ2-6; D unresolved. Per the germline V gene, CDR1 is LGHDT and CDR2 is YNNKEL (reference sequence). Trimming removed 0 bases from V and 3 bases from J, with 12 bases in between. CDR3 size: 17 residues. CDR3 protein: CASSQEARLVGANVLTF. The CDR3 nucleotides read TGTGCCAGCAGCCAAGAAGCTAGGCTAGTTGGGGCCAACGTCCTGACTTTC.

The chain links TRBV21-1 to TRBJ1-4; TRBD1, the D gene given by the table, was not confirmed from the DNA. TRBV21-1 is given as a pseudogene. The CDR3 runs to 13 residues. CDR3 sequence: CASVSGANEKLFF. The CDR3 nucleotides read TGTGCCAGCGTTTCAGGGGCGAATGAAAAACTGTTTTTT.

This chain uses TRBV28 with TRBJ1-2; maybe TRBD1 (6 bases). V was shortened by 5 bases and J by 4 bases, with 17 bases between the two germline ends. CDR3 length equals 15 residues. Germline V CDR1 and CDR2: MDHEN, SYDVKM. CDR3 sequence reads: CASSTPEGGGYGYTF. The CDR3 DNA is TGTGCCAGCAGTACCCCTGAGGGAGGGGGCTATGGCTACACCTTC.

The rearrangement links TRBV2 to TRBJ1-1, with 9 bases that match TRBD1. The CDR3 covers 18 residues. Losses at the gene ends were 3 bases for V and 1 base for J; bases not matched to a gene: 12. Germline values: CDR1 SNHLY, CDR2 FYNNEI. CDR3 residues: CASSEVISVTGGNTEAFF. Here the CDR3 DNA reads TGTGCCAGCAGTGAGGTAATAAGTGTGACAGGGGGGAACACTGAAGCTTTCTTT. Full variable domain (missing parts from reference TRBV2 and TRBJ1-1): EPEVTQTPSHQVTQMGQEVILRCVPISNHLYFYWYRQILGQKVEFLVSFYNNEISEKSEIFDDQFSVERPDGSNFTLKIRSTKLEDSAMYFCASSEVISVTGGNTEAFFGQGTRLTVV.